This entry lists 19 T cell receptor beta chains sequenced from one sample in a study of T cell changes during pregnancy in multiple sclerosis. The data were produced by immunoSEQ multiplex PCR, yet TCRdb's version contains in-frame clones alone and is incomplete. The table includes roughly 59,000 clones, roughly 95% detected once. The sample in question was CD4+ T cells from peripheral blood mononuclear cells, obtained before pregnancy. These receptors were taken from a female donor with multiple sclerosis, enrolled in a pregnancy study.

The gene calls are TRBV6-1 and TRBJ1-2; 8 nucleotides match TRBD1. CDR3 length: 15 residues. In germline, CDR1 is MNHNS, CDR2 SASEGT. V lost 3 bases, J lost 5 bases, and 8 bases stayed unmatched. The CDR3 DNA follows: TGTGCCAGCAGTGAGGGAACAGGGGGACCTTATGGCTACACCTTC. This encodes CASSEGTGGPYGYTF.

J is TRBJ1-3 and V is TRBV7-2; D might be TRBD1 (6 bases). The CDR3 is 13 amino acids. Germline assignment: CDR1 SGHTA and CDR2 FQGNSA. The germline V and J ends were trimmed by 6 bases and 8 bases, with 14 bases remaining between them. Written as DNA, the CDR3 is TGTGCCAGCAGTTCGGACAGTCGGCACACCATATATTTT. Translating it yields CASSSDSRHTIYF. Based on the CDR3 plus reference TRBV7-2 and TRBJ1-3, the full variable domain is GAGVSQSPSNKVTEKGKDVELRCDPISGHTALYWYRQSLGQGLEFLIYFQGNSAPDKSGLPSDRFSAERTGGSVSTLTIQRTQQEDSAVYLCASSSDSRHTIYFGEGSWLTVV.

The rearrangement uses TRBV19 and TRBJ2-5; no reliable D call. Germline V lookup: CDR1 LNHDA, CDR2 SQIVND (reference sequence). The CDR3 totals 15 residues. V was trimmed by 3 bases and J by 4 bases, leaving 15 bases between them. The CDR3 sequence is CASSMGSTFRETQYF. The DNA of the CDR3 is TGTGCCAGTAGTATGGGCAGTACTTTTCGAGAGACCCAGTACTTC. The whole variable domain, remainder taken from reference TRBV19 and TRBJ2-5, is DGGITQSPKYLFRKEGQNVTLSCEQNLNHDAMYWYRQDPGQGLRLIYYSQIVNDFQKGDIAEGYSVSREKKESFPLTVTSAQKNPTAFYLCASSMGSTFRETQYFGPGTRLLVL.

The chain employs TRBV7-9 and TRBJ2-1; D may be TRBD2 (5 bases). Germline assignment: CDR1 SEHNR and CDR2 FQNEAQ (reference sequence). CDR3 length equals 15 residues. Trimming removed 6 bases at V and 12 bases at J, with 24 bases between. The CDR3 region has the DNA TGTGCCAGCAGTTCACTAGACCCCTTAAGGAACGGGCAGTTCTTC. Its protein is CASSSLDPLRNGQFF.

This chain uses TRBV20-1 with TRBJ2-5; D might be TRBD1 (7 bases). Germline values: CDR1 DFQATT, CDR2 SNEGSKA (reference sequence). The CDR3 totals 11 residues. The CDR3: CAGGYQETQYF. The CDR3 DNA reads TGCGCAGGGGGGTACCAAGAGACCCAGTACTTC.

This chain uses TRBV19 with TRBJ2-3, with a weak D call TRBD1 (8 bases). The CDR3 loop spans 14 amino acids. V was cut by 7 bases and J by 8 bases, with 19 bases left in between. In germline, CDR1 is LNHDA, CDR2 SQIVND (reference sequence). CDR3 region: CASTDWTGRGTQYF. CDR3 sequence (DNA): TGTGCCAGTACCGATTGGACAGGGAGGGGTACGCAGTATTTT.

J is TRBJ2-6 and V is TRBV28; weak D call: TRBD2 (5 bases). Trimming took 5 bases from V and 1 from J, leaving 6 bases between them. This CDR3 region has 14 residues. In germline, CDR1 is MDHEN, CDR2 SYDVKM. The CDR3: CASSERSGANVLTF. CDR3 nucleotide sequence: TGTGCCAGCAGTGAGCGGTCTGGGGCCAACGTCCTGACTTTC.

This chain connects TRBV7-9 to TRBJ2-1, with a weak D call TRBD2 (5 bases). Trimming cost V 3 bases and J 2 bases, with 14 bases left between them. The CDR3 runs 16 residues. Germline CDR1 and CDR2: SEHNR and FQNEAQ (reference sequence). CDR3 protein: CASSFQTTGAYNEQFF. In DNA, the CDR3 is TGTGCCAGCAGCTTTCAAACAACCGGGGCCTACAATGAGCAGTTCTTC.

This chain joins TRBV4-3 and TRBJ2-6; tentative D call: TRBD2 (6 bases). The CDR3 is made up of 17 amino acids. Trimming cost V 3 bases and J 0 bases, with 12 bases left between them. The germline V gene has CDR1 LGHNA and CDR2 YSLEER. CDR3 residues: CASSHAGPHSGANVLTF. The CDR3 region has the DNA TGCGCCAGCAGCCATGCGGGACCTCACTCTGGGGCCAACGTCCTGACTTTC.

CDR3 loop: CASSETRGAYNEQFF. The DNA of the CDR3 is TGTGCCAGCAGTGAAACTAGAGGAGCCTACAATGAGCAGTTCTTC. This chain uses TRBV2 with TRBJ2-1; the D gene is possibly TRBD2 (5 bases). Trimming stripped 2 bases from V and 2 bases from J, with 10 bases between. Germline CDR1 is SNHLY and CDR2 is FYNNEI. The CDR3 consists of 15 residues.

Here the CDR3 reads CASSLARGDNTEAFF. CDR3 bases: TGTGCCAGCAGCTTGGCCAGGGGGGATAACACTGAAGCTTTCTTT. The rearrangement uses TRBV7-8 and TRBJ1-1; 7 bases map to TRBD1. With V trimmed by 3 bases and J by 2 bases, 6 bases remained unmatched. This CDR3 region has 15 residues. Per germline, CDR1 SGHVS and CDR2 FQNEAQ.

Regarding this clone: At one of its ends the junction is not consistent with the germline gene, which may arise from a read error. The V call is TRBV7-7, the J call TRBJ2-7, with D perhaps matching TRBD2 (6 bases). Germline assignment: CDR1 SSHAT and CDR2 FNYEAQ (reference sequence). The CDR3 runs to 12 residues. Written as DNA, the CDR3 is TGTGCTAGCAGCTTAGGAGGGAGCGAGCAGTACTTC. Its protein is CASSLGGSEQYF.

The genes are TRBV7-3 and TRBJ2-2; D might be TRBD1 (5 bases). The germline V gene has CDR1 SGHTA and CDR2 FQGTGA. V was clipped by 6 bases and J by 1 base, with 12 bases between them. This CDR3 comprises 15 residues. The CDR3 bases are TGTGCCAGCAGTGCAGGGTCCCAGAACACCGGGGAGCTGTTTTTT. Translating it yields CASSAGSQNTGELFF.

This sequence joins TRBV7-9 and TRBJ2-1, with D hard to call. Trimming took off 0 bases at V and 6 bases at J, with 3 bases between the two ends. The V gene's germline CDR1 is SEHNR and CDR2 FQNEAQ (reference sequence). This CDR3 comprises 12 residues. CDR3 region: CASSLARNEQFF. In DNA, the CDR3 is TGTGCCAGCAGCTTAGCGCGCAATGAGCAGTTCTTC.

The chain has TRBV7-2 and TRBJ2-7; D unresolved. Trimming pared 5 bases from V and 6 bases from J, leaving 11 bases between. The CDR3 has 12 residues. CDR1 SGHTA and CDR2 FQGNSA come from the germline V gene. The CDR3 spells CASSQNSAEQYF. In nucleotides, the CDR3 is TGTGCCAGCAGCCAAAACAGTGCCGAGCAGTACTTC.

CDR3 residues: CASSDRNYGYTF. CDR3 coding DNA: TGTGCCAGCAGTGACAGGAACTATGGCTACACCTTC. This chain joins TRBV6-6 and TRBJ1-2, with D maybe TRBD1 (6 bases). Germline lookup yields CDR1 MNHNY and CDR2 SVGAGI (reference sequence). CDR3 length: 12 residues. Deletions cut 5 bases from V and 2 bases from J, with 6 bases between.

This clone was counted once. The genes are TRBV5-4 and TRBJ1-2, with 8 nucleotides matching TRBD1. V gave up 0 bases and J gave up 4 bases; unmatched junction bases: 5. The CDR3 loop spans 15 amino acids. The germline V gene has CDR1 SGHNT and CDR2 YYREEE (reference sequence). The CDR3 region is CASSLARDRSYGYTF. The CDR3 DNA reads TGTGCCAGCAGCTTGGCAAGGGACAGGTCCTATGGCTACACCTTC.

The J gene is TRBJ2-1, the V gene TRBV5-1; D is perhaps TRBD2 (5 bases). The germline V and J ends were trimmed by 3 bases and 2 bases, with 15 bases remaining between them. CDR1 SGHRS and CDR2 YFSETQ come from the germline V gene. This CDR3 is built from 16 residues. CDR3 DNA sequence: TGCGCCAGCAGCTGGGCCCGGGGTTTGGCCTACAATGAGCAGTTCTTC. Its translation is CASSWARGLAYNEQFF.

V is TRBV7-8 and J is TRBJ2-1, with 10 positions matching TRBD2. The V gene end was trimmed by 5 bases and the J gene end by 0 bases; junction bases not matched to a gene: 13. The CDR3 is made up of 19 amino acids. Germline lookup yields CDR1 SGHVS and CDR2 FQNEAQ. The CDR3 spells CASSQLKAGGPRSYNEQFF. The CDR3 DNA reads as TGTGCCAGCAGCCAACTAAAAGCGGGAGGGCCCCGCTCCTACAATGAGCAGTTCTTC.